These 3 T cell receptor beta chains share one sample of origin, sequenced in a study of blood T cell repertoires in COVID-19. The data were produced by immunoSEQ multiplex PCR, yet TCRdb's version contains in-frame clones alone and is incomplete. The sample records fewer than 70,000 clones, around 85% being singletons. The sample taken for sequencing was peripheral blood. These receptors were collected from an older woman with active COVID-19.

This chain connects TRBV3-1 (or the pseudogene TRBV3-2) to TRBJ2-1; 11 bases agree with TRBD2. Germline values: CDR1 LGHDT, CDR2 YNNKEL (reference sequence). The CDR3 extends over 17 amino acids. V trimming: 0 bases; J trimming: 5 bases; junction bases outside the gene matches: 6. The DNA for the CDR3 is TGTGCCAGCAGCCAAGATCTAGCGGGAGGACTCGACAATGAGCAGTTCTTC. Translation gives CASSQDLAGGLDNEQFF.

The CDR3 spells CASSEIGVANYGYTF. CDR3 bases: TGTGCCAGCAGTGAAATCGGAGTGGCTAACTATGGCTACACCTTC. The V gene is TRBV6-1, the J gene TRBJ1-2, with unresolved D. Per germline, CDR1 MNHNS and CDR2 SASEGT. The length of the CDR3 is 15 residues. The V end was cut by 2 bases, the J end by 0 bases, with 10 bases between.

The genes are TRBV9 and TRBJ2-3; TRBD2 matches 8 bases. With 3 bases clipped from V and 2 bases from J, the junction kept 8 bases outside the gene matches. The CDR3 contains 16 residues. Germline CDR1 SGDLS, CDR2 YYNGEE. The CDR3 sequence is CASSAQAGEFTDTQYF. The CDR3 nucleotides read TGTGCCAGCAGCGCCCAAGCGGGAGAGTTCACAGATACGCAGTATTTT.